The 31 T cell receptor beta chains given below trace back to one sample, sequenced in a study of cytomegalovirus exposure and HLA in healthy donors. Sequenced by immunoSEQ multiplex PCR; TCRdb stores in-frame clones only, minus some. The sample consists of under 200,000 clones, around 96% of them appearing once. The sequencing sample was made of PBMCs. The receptors stem from a woman between 18 and 29 years old in good health and CMV-seronegative.

This clone was counted a few times. This chain uses TRBV2 with TRBJ1-1; 10 bases are a match to TRBD1. The CDR3 loop spans 13 amino acids. Germline assignment: CDR1 SNHLY and CDR2 FYNNEI. V lost 10 bases, J lost 3 bases, and 5 bases stayed unmatched. The CDR3, as DNA: TGTGCCACCCAAGGACAGGGGGACACTGAAGCTTTCTTT. Translated, it gives CATQGQGDTEAFF.

CDR3 coding DNA: TGCGCCAGCAGCCAAGAGCCGGGGGGGCTCGCAGATACGCAGTATTTT. Protein: CASSQEPGGLADTQYF. The chain employs TRBV4-3 and TRBJ2-3, with 8 bases identical to TRBD2. V lost 0 bases and J lost 4; bases outside the gene matches: 6. CDR3 length: 16 amino acids. CDR1 and CDR2 (germline): LGHNA, YSLEER.

CDR3: CASSPGQVLSAEAFF. The CDR3 nucleotides read TGTGCCAGCAGCCCTGGACAGGTTCTCAGTGCTGAAGCTTTCTTT. The J gene is TRBJ1-1, the V gene TRBV7-3, with TRBD1 matching 7 bases. Losses at the gene ends were 5 bases for V and 6 bases for J; bases not matched to a gene: 12. Germline CDR1 and CDR2: SGHTA and FQGTGA. This CDR3 contains 15 residues.

This clone is a singleton in its sample. V usage is TRBV27 and J usage is TRBJ2-3; D might be TRBD1 (5 bases). The CDR3 is made up of 13 amino acids. From germline, CDR1 is MNHEY and CDR2 SMNVEV (reference sequence). With 5 bases removed from V and 4 bases from J, the gap between germline ends came to 10 bases. The CDR3 reads CASSLRAPDTQYF. CDR3 DNA: TGTGCCAGCAGTCTCAGGGCCCCAGATACGCAGTATTTT.

The chain carries TRBV2 and TRBJ1-2; the D is unclear. The germline V and J ends were trimmed by 2 bases and 3 bases, with 13 bases remaining between them. CDR1 is SNHLY, CDR2 FYNNEI, per germline. This CDR3 region has 15 residues. CDR3 nucleotides: TGTGCCAGCAGTGAAAGCAGGATCGGATACTATGGCTACACCTTC. Its protein is CASSESRIGYYGYTF. Based on the CDR3 plus reference TRBV2 and TRBJ1-2, the full variable domain is EPEVTQTPSHQVTQMGQEVILRCVPISNHLYFYWYRQILGQKVEFLVSFYNNEISEKSEIFDDQFSVERPDGSNFTLKIRSTKLEDSAMYFCASSESRIGYYGYTFGSGTRLTVV.

This chain joins TRBV6-6 and TRBJ1-2, with TRBD1 matching 7 bases. V trimming: 6 bases; J trimming: 8 bases; junction bases outside the gene matches: 3. Germline V CDR1 and CDR2: MNHNY, SVGAGI (reference sequence). This CDR3 comprises 11 residues. CDR3 amino acids: CASRTGQGYTF. The CDR3 nucleotides are TGTGCCAGCAGGACAGGGCAGGGCTACACCTTC.

The chain uses TRBV5-1 and TRBJ2-1; 7 bases are shared with TRBD1. V lost 4 bases and J lost 8; bases outside the gene matches: 3. Germline V lookup: CDR1 SGHRS, CDR2 YFSETQ. The CDR3 is 12 amino acids. The CDR3 loop reads CASSERGHEQFF. In nucleotides, the CDR3 is TGCGCCAGCAGCGAAAGGGGGCATGAGCAGTTCTTC.

The chain is built from TRBV19 and TRBJ2-2, with TRBD2 as a possible D gene (5 bases). Germline lookup yields CDR1 LNHDA and CDR2 SQIVND (reference sequence). V lost 11 bases to trimming and J lost 1 base, with 17 bases between them. The CDR3 is 15 amino acids. As DNA, the CDR3 is TGTGCCTCAAGAACGAGTCGGGGGAACACCGGGGAGCTGTTTTTT. As protein: CASRTSRGNTGELFF.

The chain recombines TRBV27 with TRBJ1-4; 10 positions match TRBD1. The junction had 5 bases not matched to a gene; V was cut back by 4 bases and J by 9 bases. The CDR3 is made up of 14 amino acids. Looked up from germline, CDR1 is MNHEY and CDR2 is SMNVEV (reference sequence). For the CDR3, the DNA is TGTGCCAGCAGTTCCGGACAGGGGGTGCAAAAACTGTTTTTT. Protein sequence: CASSSGQGVQKLFF.

The chain employs TRBV7-2 and TRBJ2-7, with TRBD1 matching over 7 bases. The trim removed 4 bases at V and 2 bases at J, leaving 14 bases unmatched. The CDR3 length is 17 residues. Per the germline V gene, CDR1 is SGHTA and CDR2 is FQGNSA. Written as DNA, the CDR3 is TGTGCCAGCAGCTCCGCCCCGTTACAGGGGTATCCCTACGAGCAGTACTTC. It encodes CASSSAPLQGYPYEQYF.

V gene TRBV9 combines with J gene TRBJ2-5; tentative D call: TRBD2 (6 bases). Trimming left V 0 bases short and J 3 bases short, with 21 bases between. In germline, CDR1 is SGDLS, CDR2 YYNGEE. CDR3 size: 18 residues. CDR3 sequence reads: CASSVDPAHTGVEETQYF. The CDR3 bases are TGTGCCAGCAGCGTAGACCCCGCCCATACGGGGGTCGAAGAGACCCAGTACTTC.

This clone occurred once. The V and J genes are TRBV10-3 and TRBJ1-6; D is possibly TRBD1 (6 bases). The V gene lost 5 bases and the J gene lost 7 bases, with 18 bases spanning the gap. The germline CDR1 and CDR2 sequences are ENHRY and SYGVKD. The CDR3 totals 16 residues. The CDR3 nucleotides read TGTGCCATCAGTTACTCGACAGGAGGAATGAATTCACCCCTCCACTTT. It translates to CAISYSTGGMNSPLHF.

The V and J genes are TRBV2 and TRBJ2-7, with D tentatively TRBD2 (5 bases). The length of the CDR3 is 13 residues. Trimming removed 6 bases at V and 2 bases at J, with 11 bases between. CDR1 and CDR2 (germline): SNHLY, FYNNEI. For the CDR3, the DNA is TGTGCCAGCAGGAACGGAGCGGCCTACGAGCAGTACTTC. Residues: CASRNGAAYEQYF.

The V gene is TRBV5-6, the J gene TRBJ2-2; 7 bases map to TRBD1. Germline lookup yields CDR1 SGHDT and CDR2 YYEEEE. The ends lost 1 base at V and 2 bases at J; junction bases unmatched: 5. There are 16 residues in the CDR3. The CDR3 loop reads CASSLRTGVNTGELFF. In DNA form, the CDR3 reads TGTGCCAGCAGCTTGCGCACAGGGGTAAACACCGGGGAGCTGTTTTTT.

The V and J genes are TRBV6-1 and TRBJ2-1; the match to TRBD2 covers 14 bases. CDR1 MNHNS and CDR2 SASEGT come from the germline V gene. This CDR3 has 14 residues. Trimming cost V 6 bases and J 8 bases; bases outside gene matches: 3. Here the CDR3 reads CASREGLAGDEQFF. CDR3 bases: TGTGCCAGCAGGGAGGGACTAGCGGGGGATGAGCAGTTCTTC.

The V call is TRBV7-2, the J call TRBJ1-2; the match to TRBD1 covers 9 bases. With V trimmed by 5 bases and J by 4 bases, 8 bases remained unmatched. Looked up from germline, CDR1 is SGHTA and CDR2 is FQGNSA. This CDR3 spans 15 amino acids. CDR3 amino acids: CASSPQGAGPYGYTF. CDR3 coding DNA: TGTGCCAGCAGCCCACAGGGGGCGGGCCCCTATGGCTACACCTTC.

The chain carries TRBV27 and TRBJ2-1, with a weak D call TRBD1 (6 bases). Deletions cut 6 bases from V and 7 bases from J, with 10 bases between. The CDR3 loop spans 12 amino acids. Germline V CDR1 and CDR2: MNHEY, SMNVEV (reference sequence). Here the CDR3 reads CASRFRGNEQFF. The CDR3, as DNA: TGTGCCAGCAGGTTCAGGGGTAATGAGCAGTTCTTC.

V and J are TRBV6-6 and TRBJ2-7; 7 bases align to TRBD1. V trimming: 11 bases; J trimming: 2 bases; junction bases outside the gene matches: 15. This CDR3 comprises 15 residues. Germline V lookup: CDR1 MNHNY, CDR2 SVGAGI (reference sequence). CDR3 sequence: CAAPFPGQDTYEQYF. The CDR3, as DNA: TGTGCCGCCCCCTTTCCCGGACAGGATACCTACGAGCAGTACTTC.

This chain links TRBV6-8 with TRBJ2-3; 8 positions match TRBD2. V dropped 6 bases and J dropped 6; count of bases not matched to a gene: 14. This CDR3 comprises 16 residues. Looked up from germline, CDR1 is MNHGY and CDR2 is SAAAGT. Here the CDR3 DNA reads TGTGCCAGCAGACGATCCGGGACTAGTGTTGGGGATACGCAGTATTTT. It translates to CASRRSGTSVGDTQYF.

J is TRBJ2-1 and V is TRBV5-6; 9 nucleotides align to TRBD2. Germline-derived CDR1 and CDR2 are SGHDT and YYEEEE. This CDR3 is built from 16 residues. V lost 0 bases to trimming and J lost 5 bases; unmatched junction nucleotides: 6. The CDR3 is CASSLVVRGGNNEQFF. As DNA, the CDR3 is TGTGCCAGCAGCTTGGTGGTGCGGGGGGGAAACAATGAGCAGTTCTTC. Variable domain in full (rest from reference TRBV5-6 and TRBJ2-1): DAGVTQSPTHLIKTRGQQVTLRCSPKSGHDTVSWYQQALGQGPQFIFQYYEEEERQRGNFPDRFSGHQFPNYSSELNVNALLLGDSALYLCASSLVVRGGNNEQFFGPGTRLTVL.

The V and J genes are TRBV5-5 and TRBJ2-7, with TRBD1 identical over 8 bases. The V and J ends lost 2 bases and 9 bases, in that order; junction bases with no gene match: 13. The germline CDR1 and CDR2 sequences are SGHKS and YYEKEE (reference sequence). The CDR3 extends over 15 amino acids. The CDR3 DNA reads TGTGCCAGCAGCTTACATTCTGCTGGACAGGGTGGGCAGTACTTC. Translated, it gives CASSLHSAGQGGQYF.

The V call is TRBV11-2, the J call TRBJ1-3; unclear D gene. This CDR3 has 15 residues. The V end was cut by 4 bases, the J end by 0 bases, with 10 bases between. Germline CDR1 reads SGHAT; CDR2 reads FQNNGV. The CDR3 DNA is TGTGCCAGCAGCTCTTGGACTAACTCTGGAAACACCATATATTTT. It translates to CASSSWTNSGNTIYF.

For the CDR3, the DNA is TGCGCCAGCCGAAGAAAAACAGACAACTATGGCTACACCTTC. It codes for CASRRKTDNYGYTF. The rearrangement uses TRBV4-1 and TRBJ1-2; unclear D gene. Germline-derived CDR1 and CDR2 are MGHRA and YSYEKL. The CDR3 extends over 14 amino acids. V was clipped by 8 bases and J by 2 bases, with 15 bases between them.

In this sample, this clone turned up a few times. The J gene is TRBJ2-5, the V gene TRBV5-6; the match to TRBD1 covers 10 bases. Germline CDR1 reads SGHDT; CDR2 reads YYEEEE. The CDR3 has 15 amino acids. V lost 5 bases, J lost 5 bases, and 9 bases stayed unmatched. In nucleotides, the CDR3 is TGTGCCAGCAGTTCCCGGGACAGGGGTCCGGAGACCCAGTACTTC. Its protein product is CASSSRDRGPETQYF.

This chain joins TRBV2 and TRBJ2-1; the match to TRBD2 covers 9 bases. The CDR3 sequence is 16 residues long. In germline, CDR1 is SNHLY, CDR2 FYNNEI. V was clipped by 4 bases and J by 8 bases; unmatched bases: 12. The CDR3 nucleotides read TGTGCCAGCAGTGTTAACTGGTCGGCTAGCGGGGATGAGCAGTTCTTC. Amino acid sequence: CASSVNWSASGDEQFF.

The chain couples TRBV19 to TRBJ1-3, with a weak D call TRBD1 (5 bases). Trimming removed 8 bases at V and 0 bases at J, with 11 bases between. The CDR3 totals 14 residues. From germline, CDR1 is LNHDA and CDR2 SQIVND (reference sequence). DNA for the CDR3: TGTGCCAGTGACAGCCCTGACTCTGGAAACACCATATATTTT. Protein product: CASDSPDSGNTIYF.

This clone is a singleton in its sample. This chain joins TRBV25-1 and TRBJ2-5, with 9 bases that match TRBD1. Trimming took 3 bases from V and 3 from J; bases not matched to a gene: 8. The CDR3 extends over 16 amino acids. The germline V gene has CDR1 MGHDK and CDR2 SYGVNS. In nucleotides, the CDR3 is TGTGCCAGCAGTGACCCAACACAGGGGGCGAAAGAGACCCAGTACTTC. Protein: CASSDPTQGAKETQYF.

V is TRBV27 and J is TRBJ2-2, with a weak D call TRBD2 (6 bases). Germline V gene sequence: CDR1 MNHEY, CDR2 SMNVEV (reference sequence). This CDR3 is built from 20 residues. Trimming took off 4 bases at V and 5 bases at J, with 29 bases between the two ends. CDR3 amino acids: CASSWRTRWRAGGWTGELFF. CDR3 DNA sequence: TGTGCCAGCAGTTGGAGGACAAGGTGGAGGGCTGGGGGTTGGACCGGGGAGCTGTTTTTT.

This rearrangement joins TRBV4-2 to TRBJ1-2; D is unresolved. The V end was cut by 0 bases, the J end by 3 bases, with 8 bases between. Germline CDR1 is LGHNA and CDR2 is YNFKEQ. This CDR3 region has 14 residues. In DNA form, the CDR3 reads TGTGCCAGCAGCCAAGAAAGACGGGACTATGGCTACACCTTC. Its translation is CASSQERRDYGYTF.

The rearrangement joins TRBV5-5 to TRBJ1-1; D possibly corresponds to TRBD1 (5 bases). The CDR3 runs to 13 residues. V was pared by 4 bases and J by 5 bases, with 12 bases between. Germline values: CDR1 SGHKS, CDR2 YYEKEE (reference sequence). Written as DNA, the CDR3 is TGTGCCAGCAGCCGACATGGGGGGACTGAAGCTTTCTTT. Its protein is CASSRHGGTEAFF.

The chain employs TRBV4-3 and TRBJ1-4, with unresolved D. Germline V CDR1 and CDR2: LGHNA, YSLEER. V lost 3 bases to trimming and J lost 0 bases, with 11 bases between them. There are 16 residues in the CDR3. The CDR3 region is CASSQALTATNEKLFF. The DNA of the CDR3 is TGCGCCAGCAGCCAGGCCCTCACAGCAACTAATGAAAAACTGTTTTTT.